A single sample is the source of the 27 T cell receptor beta chains below, sequenced in a study of shared clonotypes between healthy human individuals. Produced via immunoSEQ multiplex PCR; TCRdb's table is partial and in-frame only. The profile shows some 2.4 million clones, 93% of them singletons. The specimen was naive CD4+ T cells from PBMCs. Regarding subset: CD45RA+ positively selected. The receptors originated from a man younger than 35 in good health. Some clones in this sample may be carry-over from other donors' samples.

The rearrangement uses TRBV7-2 and TRBJ1-2; 7 nucleotides align to TRBD1. With V trimmed by 2 bases and J by 7 bases, 7 bases remained unmatched. The CDR3 consists of 14 residues. Germline V gene data show CDR1 as SGHTA and CDR2 as FQGNSA. The CDR3 reads CASSLRHDRVGYTF. CDR3 DNA sequence: TGTGCCAGCAGCTTACGCCACGACAGGGTTGGCTACACCTTC.

V gene TRBV11-2 combines with J gene TRBJ1-4; D remains unclear. The CDR3 covers 15 residues. The germline CDR1 and CDR2 sequences are SGHAT and FQNNGV. The V end lost 3 bases, the J end lost 0 bases, and 8 bases lay between the germline ends. The chain's CDR3 is CASSFRAATNEKLFF. CDR3 nucleotides: TGTGCCAGCAGCTTCCGGGCAGCAACTAATGAAAAACTGTTTTTT. Full variable domain (rest looked up from reference TRBV11-2 and TRBJ1-4): EAGVAQSPRYKIIEKRQSVAFWCNPISGHATLYWYQQILGQGPKLLIQFQNNGVVDDSQLPKDRFSAERLKGVDSTLKIQPAKLEDSAVYLCASSFRAATNEKLFFGSGTQLSVL.

This clone was seen just once. Other DNA sequences from this sample encode an identical CDR3 as well. V usage is TRBV5-1 and J usage is TRBJ1-1, with 8 positions matching TRBD1. V was pared by 4 bases and J by 5 bases, with 7 bases of the junction left unmatched. Germline CDR1 and CDR2: SGHRS and YFSETQ. The CDR3 is 14 residues long. This CDR3 reads CASSQTGVGTEAFF. CDR3 coding DNA: TGCGCCAGCAGCCAGACAGGGGTGGGGACTGAAGCTTTCTTT.

This clone was counted once. This chain connects TRBV28 to TRBJ1-4; 8 bases fit TRBD1. This CDR3 comprises 15 residues. V lost 4 bases and J lost 6; bases outside the gene matches: 7. In germline, CDR1 is MDHEN, CDR2 SYDVKM. The CDR3 DNA is TGTGCCAGCAGTTCGCTTACAGGGGGTCATGAAAAACTGTTTTTT. Protein sequence: CASSSLTGGHEKLFF.

This clone has a single count. V usage is TRBV6-6 and J usage is TRBJ2-3; no reliable D call. This CDR3 region has 12 residues. The germline CDR1 and CDR2 sequences are MNHNY and SVGAGI (reference sequence). V was clipped by 0 bases and J by 7 bases, with 5 bases between them. The CDR3 sequence: CASSYSAYTQYF. CDR3 nucleotide sequence: TGTGCCAGCAGTTACTCCGCCTATACGCAGTATTTT.

V usage is TRBV4-1 and J usage is TRBJ2-5; 10 bases align to TRBD2. J was trimmed by 4 bases and V by 0 bases; bases with no gene match: 8. Per the germline V gene, CDR1 is MGHRA and CDR2 is YSYEKL. This CDR3 has 17 residues. The chain's CDR3 is CASSQDAASGRLETQYF. In nucleotides, the CDR3 is TGCGCCAGCAGCCAAGATGCGGCTAGCGGGAGACTAGAGACCCAGTACTTC.

This clone was recorded only once. V usage is TRBV4-3 and J usage is TRBJ2-1; 11 positions agree with TRBD2. CDR1 and CDR2 from the germline V gene are LGHNA and YSLEER. The CDR3 spans 17 residues. V lost 1 base, J lost 0 bases, and 2 bases stayed unmatched. DNA of the CDR3: TGCGCCAGCAGCCAAGCTAGCGGGAGGCCCTCCTACAATGAGCAGTTCTTC. This codes for CASSQASGRPSYNEQFF.

The chain is built from TRBV10-3 and TRBJ2-5; TRBD1 or TRBD2 may be the D gene (5 bases each). Germline loops: CDR1 ENHRY, CDR2 SYGVKD. The CDR3 sequence is 15 residues long. The germline V and J ends were trimmed by 2 bases and 0 bases, with 10 bases remaining between them. The CDR3 coding sequence is TGTGCCATCAGTGAGCGGGGCGGTTACCAAGAGACCCAGTACTTC. It translates to CAISERGGYQETQYF.

The chain uses TRBV2 and TRBJ1-4; TRBD1 might be the D (5 bases). The CDR3 runs to 13 residues. CDR1 and CDR2 (germline): SNHLY, FYNNEI. The CDR3 region is CGAAGNDLEKLFF. The CDR3 nucleotides read TGTGGGGCAGCAGGGAACGATCTTGAAAAACTGTTTTTT. Full variable domain (rest looked up from reference TRBV2 and TRBJ1-4): EPEVTQTPSHQVTQMGQEVILRCVPISNHLYFYWYRQILGQKVEFLVSFYNNEISEKSEIFDDQFSVERPDGSNFTLKIRSTKLEDSAMYFCGAAGNDLEKLFFGSGTQLSVL.

The chain joins TRBV28 to TRBJ2-7, with 7 bases identical to TRBD1. This CDR3 has 15 residues. Germline CDR1 is MDHEN and CDR2 is SYDVKM. Losses at the gene ends were 6 bases for V and 3 bases for J; bases not matched to a gene: 11. The CDR3 sequence: CASSPTGSLIYEQYF. Written as DNA, the CDR3 is TGTGCCAGCAGCCCGACAGGGTCACTTATCTACGAGCAGTACTTC.

V usage is TRBV27 and J usage is TRBJ2-3; possible D gene TRBD2, 6 bases. CDR3 length: 13 residues. V shed 6 bases and J shed 7 bases, with 14 bases lying between them. Germline V lookup: CDR1 MNHEY, CDR2 SMNVEV (reference sequence). CDR3: CASRWAAGNTQYF. The CDR3 nucleotides read TGTGCCAGCAGGTGGGCCGCGGGGAATACGCAGTATTTT.

This clone was observed once. The rearrangement joins TRBV10-2 to TRBJ2-5; 7 bases are a match to TRBD2. Germline V lookup: CDR1 WSHSY, CDR2 SAAADI. Unmatched junction bases numbered 6, after V lost 3 bases and J lost 5 bases. The CDR3 is 14 amino acids. CDR3 loop: CASSDPGGRETQYF. As DNA, the CDR3 is TGCGCCAGCAGTGACCCGGGGGGTCGGGAGACCCAGTACTTC.

The chain has TRBV2 and TRBJ2-2, with D possibly matching TRBD1 (5 bases). Trimming took 7 bases from V and 0 from J, leaving 12 bases between them. Germline loops: CDR1 SNHLY, CDR2 FYNNEI. The CDR3 runs 15 residues. The CDR3 DNA sequence: TGTGCCAGCAATAAAGACAGCGCGAACACCGGGGAGCTGTTTTTT. Residues: CASNKDSANTGELFF.

V is TRBV21-1 and J is TRBJ1-4. TRBV21-1 is a listed pseudogene. The CDR3 contains 15 residues. CDR3 coding DNA: TGTGCCAGCAGCAAAGCGAGAGATTGTGGCGAAAAACTGTTTTTT. Its protein product is CASSKARDCGEKLFF.

The chain is built from TRBV7-9 and TRBJ2-1; D tentatively reads TRBD1 or TRBD2 (6 bases each). V was pared by 7 bases and J by 8 bases, with 18 bases between. Germline V gene data show CDR1 as SEHNR and CDR2 as FQNEAQ (reference sequence). The CDR3 consists of 14 residues. The CDR3: CASTFQGRLDEQFF. DNA for the CDR3: TGTGCCAGCACCTTCCAGGGGAGGTTAGATGAGCAGTTCTTC.

V gene TRBV28 combines with J gene TRBJ1-1; D might be TRBD1 (5 bases). V was trimmed by 2 bases and J by 8 bases, leaving 12 bases between them. CDR1 and CDR2 from the germline V gene are MDHEN and SYDVKM. This CDR3 spans 13 amino acids. The DNA for the CDR3 is TGTGCCAGCAGTTTAAACACAGGAGAGGAAGCTTTCTTT. Amino acids: CASSLNTGEEAFF.

The chain carries TRBV2 and TRBJ2-6; D is possibly TRBD1 (7 bases). V was clipped by 4 bases and J by 2 bases, with 9 bases between them. The CDR3 has 15 amino acids. Germline V gene sequence: CDR1 SNHLY, CDR2 FYNNEI. The CDR3, as DNA: TGTGCCAGCAGTGGCAGGGGGGCTGGGGCCAACGTCCTGACTTTC. This gives the protein CASSGRGAGANVLTF. Filled out from reference TRBV2 and TRBJ2-6, the complete variable domain reads EPEVTQTPSHQVTQMGQEVILRCVPISNHLYFYWYRQILGQKVEFLVSFYNNEISEKSEIFDDQFSVERPDGSNFTLKIRSTKLEDSAMYFCASSGRGAGANVLTFGAGSRLTVL.

About this clone itself: This sample includes further DNA sequences coding for the same CDR3. The chain couples TRBV30 to TRBJ1-3; no clear D. The CDR3 consists of 14 residues. Germline CDR1 and CDR2: GTSNPN and SVGIG (reference sequence). V was cut by 2 bases and J by 0 bases, with 8 bases left in between. CDR3 in amino acids: CAWSPGSSGNTIYF. The CDR3 DNA sequence: TGTGCCTGGAGTCCGGGAAGCTCTGGAAACACCATATATTTT.

The V and J genes are TRBV7-2 and TRBJ2-7, with 7 bases matching TRBD1. The CDR3 runs to 14 residues. V shed 5 bases, J shed 3 bases, and the junction held 7 bases outside the gene matches. Looked up from germline, CDR1 is SGHTA and CDR2 is FQGNSA. The CDR3 spells CASSRTGTSYEQYF. Here the CDR3 DNA reads TGTGCCAGCAGCCGGACAGGTACCAGCTACGAGCAGTACTTC.

The CDR3 nucleotides are TGTGCCAGCAGTCTCGGGACTCACTACGAGCAGTACTTC. It specifies CASSLGTHYEQYF. The chain is built from TRBV28 and TRBJ2-7; D is perhaps TRBD2 (6 bases). The CDR3 runs 13 residues. The V and J ends lost 5 bases and 3 bases respectively, with 11 bases between them. Germline values: CDR1 MDHEN, CDR2 SYDVKM. Filled out from reference TRBV28 and TRBJ2-7, the complete variable domain reads DVKVTQSSRYLVKRTGEKVFLECVQDMDHENMFWYRQDPGLGLRLIYFSYDVKMKEKGDIPEGYSVSREKKERFSLILESASTNQTSMYLCASSLGTHYEQYFGPGTRLTVT.

This clone was seen only once. This chain uses TRBV11-3 with TRBJ2-5; TRBD1 aligns across 10 bases. The CDR3 loop spans 15 amino acids. The J segment lost 4 bases and the V segment lost 4 bases, leaving 6 bases of the junction unmatched. Per the germline V gene, CDR1 is SGHNT and CDR2 is YENEEA. Written as DNA, the CDR3 is TGTGCCAGCAGCTCCCGGACAGGGGGACCAGAGACCCAGTACTTC. Protein sequence: CASSSRTGGPETQYF.

The CDR3 bases are TGTGCCAGCAGCGGACTAGCGGGAGGGCCCCGCGATACGCAGTATTTT. The encoded protein is CASSGLAGGPRDTQYF. This chain links TRBV5-4 with TRBJ2-3; 15 positions agree with TRBD2. The CDR3 has 16 amino acids. Germline loops: CDR1 SGHNT, CDR2 YYREEE (reference sequence). Trimming at V came to 4 bases and at J to 6 bases, leaving 6 bases not matched to a gene.

The chain has TRBV4-2 and TRBJ2-7; a possible D gene is TRBD2 (5 bases). This CDR3 has 15 amino acids. Germline CDR1 and CDR2: LGHNA and YNFKEQ. Trimming left V 1 base short and J 5 bases short, with 15 bases between. The CDR3 sequence is CASSQGLGGYDEQYF. DNA of the CDR3: TGTGCCAGCAGCCAAGGGCTAGGAGGTTACGACGAGCAGTACTTC.

The rearrangement links TRBV6-5 to TRBJ2-1; TRBD2 matches 7 bases. The CDR3 is 14 residues long. The junction had 2 bases not matched to a gene; V was cut back by 0 bases and J by 6 bases. The V gene's germline CDR1 is MNHEY and CDR2 SVGAGI. Here the CDR3 DNA reads TGTGCCAGCAGTTACTCGGGGGGGTCCAATGAGCAGTTCTTC. Protein sequence: CASSYSGGSNEQFF.

The rearrangement joins TRBV19 to TRBJ1-1, with D tentatively TRBD1 (6 bases). Germline V gene lookup returns CDR1 LNHDA and CDR2 SQIVND (reference sequence). The CDR3 is made up of 14 amino acids. Trimming cost V 0 bases and J 6 bases, with 11 bases left between them. Here the CDR3 DNA reads TGTGCCAGTAGTATAGACAGGGGTAACGCTGAAGCTTTCTTT. Its protein is CASSIDRGNAEAFF.

J is TRBJ2-1 and V is TRBV7-2, with TRBD2 matching 7 bases. This CDR3 has 16 residues. V shed 3 bases, J shed 5 bases, and the junction held 10 bases outside the gene matches. Germline V CDR1 and CDR2: SGHTA, FQGNSA. CDR3 in DNA: TGTGCCAGCAGCTTGAGTAGCGGACTAGGCAACAATGAGCAGTTCTTC. Translation gives CASSLSSGLGNNEQFF.

The gene calls are TRBV25-1 and TRBJ1-2; 7 bases map to TRBD1. The CDR3 is 12 residues long. With V trimmed by 7 bases and J by 7 bases, 6 bases remained unmatched. Per germline, CDR1 MGHDK and CDR2 SYGVNS. CDR3 nucleotide sequence: TGTGCCAGCAACAGGGGTACGGCTGGCTACACCTTC. The encoded protein is CASNRGTAGYTF.